This is a list of T cell receptor beta chains from one sample in a study of T cell responses to AZD1222 COVID-19 vaccine. Generated by immunoSEQ multiplex PCR, the TCRdb table keeps only in-frame clones and is missing some. This table has over 85,000 clones, around 85% appearing once. Sequences were derived from peripheral blood, sampled on day 0 of AZD1222 vaccination. Source of these receptors: an adult in good health. Each CDR3 is given with its conserved first and last residue. The order of the fields is J gene, D gene, clone size, V gene, CDR3 DNA, CDR3 protein. A D gene is named only where the DNA matches it firmly. Clone size is stated in some rows and not others, as once, few, many or a class when expanded.

TRBJ1-2 - - TRBV5-1 TGCGCCAGCAGCTTGAATAAAGGTGCCAACTATGGCTACACCTTC CASSLNKGANYGYTF
TRBJ2-3 - - TRBV11-2 TGTGCCAGCAGCTCCCGTAGGAGGACAGATACGCAGTATTTT CASSSRRRTDTQYF
TRBJ2-7 TRBD2 - TRBV6-6 TGTGCCAGCAGTTACAGGGGAACGACTAGCAACGACGAGCAGTACTTC CASSYRGTTSNDEQYF
TRBJ1-2 - - TRBV28 TGTGCCAGCAGTTTAGAGGGGGGGTTTGACTATGGCTACACCTTC CASSLEGGFDYGYTF
TRBJ1-3 - - TRBV9 TGTGCCAGCAGCGTAGATTCTGGAAACACCATATATTTT CASSVDSGNTIYF
TRBJ1-4 - few TRBV5-1 TGCGCCAGCAGCTCTGGGGGAGAAAAACTGTTTTTT CASSSGGEKLFF
TRBJ1-5 - - TRBV2 TGTGCCAGCAGTGAGGACAGTTATAGCAATCAGCCCCAGCATTTT CASSEDSYSNQPQHF
TRBJ2-2 - - TRBV24-1 TGTGCCACCAGTGACCCCTCGGGAAGGGGCAACACCGGGGAGCTGTTTTTT CATSDPSGRGNTGELFF
TRBJ1-4 - - TRBV12-3/TRBV12-4 TGTGCCACGACCCCCTCATCTAATGAAAAACTGTTTTTT CATTPSSNEKLFF
TRBJ2-1 - - TRBV7-7 TGTGCCAGCAGCTTAACTTTGAGACTTTCCTACAATGAGCAGTTCTTC CASSLTLRLSYNEQFF
TRBJ1-6 - - TRBV7-8 TGTGCCAGCAGCTTACAGGGAAGCTCCTATAATTCACCCCTCCACTTT CASSLQGSSYNSPLHF
TRBJ2-7 - - TRBV5-6 TGTGCCAGCACCGAGGGTGGGGGGGCGAGGAGCTCCTACGAGCAGTACTTC CASTEGGGARSSYEQYF
TRBJ2-7 - - TRBV18 TGTGCCAGCTCACCATCGGCAGGGGCGCTTTCCGAGCAGTACTTC CASSPSAGALSEQYF
TRBJ2-4 - - TRBV10-1 TGCGCCAGCAGTGAGTCCCCCAAAAACATTCAGTACTTC CASSESPKNIQYF
TRBJ1-5 TRBD1 - TRBV6-6 TGTGCCAGTCTACAGGGGGCGTCGAATCAGCCCCAGCATTTT CASLQGASNQPQHF
TRBJ2-5 TRBD2 - TRBV10-3 TGTGCCATCAGTGAGTCTAGCGGGGGGGCCCCGGAGACCCAGTACTTC CAISESSGGAPETQYF
TRBJ1-1 - - TRBV5-4 TGTGCCAGCAGCTTGGGCAGGGCTCAGGTGAACACTGAAGCTTTCTTT CASSLGRAQVNTEAFF
TRBJ1-1 TRBD1 - TRBV27 TGTGCCAGCAGTTCCCTTATGGGACAGCTGAACACTGAAGCTTTCTTT CASSSLMGQLNTEAFF
TRBJ2-4 - - TRBV30 TGTGCCTGGAGTGTCGGGAGCAAAAACATTCAGTACTTC CAWSVGSKNIQYF
TRBJ2-2 - - TRBV7-2 TGTGCCAGCAGCTTTGCCGGGGAGCTGTTTTTT CASSFAGELFF
TRBJ2-1 TRBD2 - TRBV5-1 TGCGCCAGCAGCCCTAGCGGGGGGGCGATCAATGAGCAGTTCTTC CASSPSGGAINEQFF
TRBJ1-6 - - TRBV6-5 TGTGCCAGCAGTTGGGGGGCCTTGGCGGTGAATTCACCCCTCCACTTT CASSWGALAVNSPLHF
TRBJ2-5 - - TRBV5-1 TGCGCCAGCAGCTTAGGCAGGAACGATGGACAAGAGACCCAGTACTTC CASSLGRNDGQETQYF
TRBJ2-1 TRBD2 - TRBV6-5 TGTGCCAGCAGTTACAGCGGGAGGGCCTACAATGAGCAGTTCTTC CASSYSGRAYNEQFF
TRBJ1-2 - - TRBV6-1 TGTGCCAGCAGTCCTCTAGGGGTTGGTGGCTACACCTTC CASSPLGVGGYTF
TRBJ2-7 - - TRBV6-6 TGTGCCAGCAGGTCCTGGGGCAGCTCCTACGAGCAGTACTTC CASRSWGSSYEQYF
TRBJ2-1 TRBD2 - TRBV10-3 TGTGCCATCAGATCGCTAGGGACTAGCGGGGATGAGCAGTTCTTC CAIRSLGTSGDEQFF
TRBJ1-2 TRBD1 - TRBV28 TGTGCCAGCAGTTTCCGACAGGGAGGCTACACCTTC CASSFRQGGYTF
TRBJ1-3 - - TRBV29-1 TGCAGCGCCACTTTCATAACAGGGTCCTCTGGAAACACCATATATTTT CSATFITGSSGNTIYF
TRBJ2-5 - - TRBV6-5 TGTGCCAGCAGTTACTCGGGGGAACGGGAGACCCAGTACTTC CASSYSGERETQYF
TRBJ2-5 TRBD2 - TRBV5-1 TGCGCCAGCAGCTTGCGAGGGACTAGCGGACTGTCAGAGACCCAGTACTTC CASSLRGTSGLSETQYF
TRBJ1-5 - - TRBV6-4 TGTGCCAGCACAGAGGGGGGCAGGGACAACAATCAGCCCCAGCATTTT CASTEGGRDNNQPQHF
TRBJ1-2 - - TRBV30 TGTGCCTGGAGTGGGGCGCGGGTTTCTGGCTACACCTTC CAWSGARVSGYTF
TRBJ1-2 TRBD1 - TRBV6-4 TGTGCCAGCAGTCGGACAGGGGGTTTCGGAGACTATGGCTACACCTTC CASSRTGGFGDYGYTF
TRBJ2-6 - - TRBV29-1 TGCAGCGCTACACGGGACGTTGACTCTGGGGCCAACGTCCTGACTTTC CSATRDVDSGANVLTF
TRBJ2-1 TRBD1 - TRBV19 TGTGCCAGTAGTATTCAGGACAGGGGGCTAAAAAATGAGCAGTTCTTC CASSIQDRGLKNEQFF
TRBJ1-6 - once TRBV27 TGTGCCAGCAGTTCCCCTCCAGGGACCCTCCACTTT CASSSPPGTLHF
TRBJ1-2 TRBD1 few TRBV6-5 TGTGCCAGCGGGTCCGGACAGGTTCGATTCCACACCTTC CASGSGQVRFHTF
TRBJ1-1 - many TRBV18 TGTGCCAGCTCACCGACACTCGGGGGAAACACTGAAGCTTTCTTT CASSPTLGGNTEAFF
TRBJ2-6 - - TRBV24-1 TGTGCCACCAGTGACACTAGCTCTGGGGCCAACGTCCTGACTTTC CATSDTSSGANVLTF
TRBJ1-5 - - TRBV2 TGTGCCAGCAGTGAAAGTAATCAGCCCCAGCATTTT CASSESNQPQHF
TRBJ2-6 TRBD1 - TRBV6-2/TRBV6-3 TGTGCCAGCAGTCAAAATCCGGCCGGGACAGGCTCTGGGGCCAACGTCCTGACTTTC CASSQNPAGTGSGANVLTF
TRBJ2-7 - - TRBV3-1/TRBV3-2 TGTGCCAGCAGCCCTATACAGAGGGGCGAGCAGTACTTC CASSPIQRGEQYF
TRBJ2-7 - - TRBV6-2/TRBV6-3 TGTGCCAGCAGTACAGGAACGTACGAGCAGTACTTC CASSTGTYEQYF
TRBJ2-5 - - TRBV6-1 TGTGCCAGCAGTGAATCTAGGAATGGTCTGCCTGAGACCCAGTACTTC CASSESRNGLPETQYF
TRBJ1-4 TRBD1 - TRBV6-5 TGTGCCAGCAAAGATACAGGGGGAGGGAATGAAAAACTGTTTTTT CASKDTGGGNEKLFF
TRBJ1-1 - - TRBV5-5 TGTGCCAGCAGCCTTGTCACCCACACTGAAGCTTTCTTT CASSLVTHTEAFF
TRBJ1-2 - - TRBV6-5 TGTGCCAGCACCTTTGACAGAACTAACTATGGCTACACCTTC CASTFDRTNYGYTF
TRBJ1-2 - few TRBV7-2 TGTGCCAGCAGCTTAGTTGGGGGGCAGCCCTATGGCTACACCTTC CASSLVGGQPYGYTF
TRBJ1-2 - once TRBV10-2 TGCGCCAGCAGTGAATTTGAGGGTTCTAACTATGGCTACACCTTC CASSEFEGSNYGYTF
TRBJ1-2 TRBD1 few TRBV30 TGTGCCTGTGGCCGGGACAGTAACTATGGCTACACCTTC CACGRDSNYGYTF
TRBJ2-4 - - TRBV7-5 TGTGCCAGAAGCTCCACTGGGGATTTAGCCAAAAACATTCAGTACTTC CARSSTGDLAKNIQYF
TRBJ2-1 - - TRBV5-1 TGCGCCAGCAGCTTGGAGCTGGGGGAAATTTACAATGAGCAGTTCTTC CASSLELGEIYNEQFF
TRBJ2-1 TRBD2 once TRBV6-5 TGTGCCAGCAGTTATGCGGGAGGGTACTACAATGAGCAGTTCTTC CASSYAGGYYNEQFF